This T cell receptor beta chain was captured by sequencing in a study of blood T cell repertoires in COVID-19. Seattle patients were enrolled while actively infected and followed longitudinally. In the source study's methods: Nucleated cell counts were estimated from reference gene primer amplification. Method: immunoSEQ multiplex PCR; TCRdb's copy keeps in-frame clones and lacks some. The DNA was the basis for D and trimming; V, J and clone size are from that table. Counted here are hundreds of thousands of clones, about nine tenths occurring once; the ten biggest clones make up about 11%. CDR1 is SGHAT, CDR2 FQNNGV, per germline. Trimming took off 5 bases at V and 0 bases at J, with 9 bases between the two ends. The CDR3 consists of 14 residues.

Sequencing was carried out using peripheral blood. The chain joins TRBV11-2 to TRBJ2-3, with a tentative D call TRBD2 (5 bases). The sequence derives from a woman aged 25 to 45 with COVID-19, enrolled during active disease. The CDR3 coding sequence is TGTGCCAGCAGCACCAGGACTAGCACAGATACGCAGTATTTT. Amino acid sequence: CASSTRTSTDTQYF.